One sample yielded the 21 T cell receptor beta chains listed below, sequenced in a study of Ad26.COV2.S vaccination and SARS-CoV-2 variants. Libraries were prepared by immunoSEQ multiplex PCR; TCRdb keeps only in-frame clonotypes and omits some of them. The sample shows around 300,000 clones, approximately 86% of them seen only once. Treatment reported: some 19 received Ad26.COV2.S at low or high dose, single or two shots; five or six received placebo; per-sample allocation not given. All samples were drawn on day 63, counting from the first vaccine or placebo injection. Sequencing was performed on peripheral blood, taken in a trial of Ad26.COV2.S vaccine versus placebo. All receptors derive from a person aged 18 to 65 who received the Ad26.COV2.S COVID-19 vaccine or a placebo.

The V gene is TRBV10-3, the J gene TRBJ2-7; D gene uncertain. V was clipped by 0 bases and J by 3 bases, with 9 bases between them. The CDR3 totals 14 residues. The germline V gene has CDR1 ENHRY and CDR2 SYGVKD. The CDR3 loop reads CAISESISDYEQYF. In DNA, the CDR3 is TGTGCCATCAGTGAGTCGATTTCCGACTACGAGCAGTACTTC.

CDR3 sequence reads: CASSWQDGLGQFF. The CDR3 DNA is TGTGCCAGCAGTTGGCAGGACGGCTTGGGGCAGTTCTTC. V usage is TRBV27 and J usage is TRBJ2-1; no clear D gene. V was pared by 4 bases and J by 12 bases, with 16 bases between. In germline, CDR1 is MNHEY, CDR2 SMNVEV (reference sequence). The CDR3 runs 13 residues.

This chain links TRBV4-3 with TRBJ1-3; the D is unclear. CDR1 and CDR2 (germline): LGHNA, YSLEER. Trimming cost V 3 bases and J 0 bases, with 9 bases left between them. This CDR3 comprises 15 residues. CDR3 sequence: CASSHGGLSGNTIYF. CDR3 nucleotides: TGCGCCAGCAGCCACGGCGGGCTCTCTGGAAACACCATATATTTT.

The count of this clone is one. V usage is TRBV7-2 and J usage is TRBJ2-5, with TRBD1 matching 7 bases. V gave up 5 bases and J gave up 5 bases; unmatched junction bases: 5. The CDR3 has 13 amino acids. From germline, CDR1 is SGHTA and CDR2 FQGNSA. The CDR3 reads CASSRQGPETQYF. CDR3 DNA: TGTGCCAGCAGCCGACAGGGTCCGGAGACCCAGTACTTC.

A note on this clone: A read error may be the cause here, since a much bigger clone is one base away. Other DNA sequences within the sample encode an identical CDR3. The chain has TRBV7-8 and TRBJ2-7; no firm D call. The CDR3 has 11 residues. Trimming cost V 5 bases and J 0 bases, with 2 bases left between them. From germline, CDR1 is SGHVS and CDR2 FQNEAQ. Here the CDR3 reads CASSPSYEQYF. The CDR3 region has the DNA TGTGCCAGCAGCCCCTCCTACGAGCAGTACTTC.

This rearrangement joins TRBV6-5 to TRBJ2-2; 9 bases fit TRBD1. Germline V CDR1 and CDR2: MNHEY, SVGAGI. CDR3 size: 14 residues. Trimming at V came to 6 bases and at J to 6 bases, leaving 5 bases not matched to a gene. In DNA form, the CDR3 reads TGTGCCAGCAGCCGCGACAGGGGGGCCGGGGAGCTGTTTTTT. Its protein product is CASSRDRGAGELFF.

This clone is a singleton in its sample. The genes are TRBV7-9 and TRBJ2-1; D may be TRBD2 (5 bases). The germline CDR1 and CDR2 sequences are SEHNR and FQNEAQ (reference sequence). This CDR3 contains 16 residues. Between the trimmed V and J ends, which lost 2 bases and 0 bases, there was a span of 11 bases. In DNA, the CDR3 is TGTGCCAGCAGCTTAAGGCACACTAGCTCCTACAATGAGCAGTTCTTC. Its protein product is CASSLRHTSSYNEQFF.

The chain couples TRBV24-1 to TRBJ2-2, with a possible D match to TRBD2 (6 bases). The V gene lost 4 bases and the J gene lost 8 bases, with 19 bases spanning the gap. CDR1 is KGHDR, CDR2 SFDVKD, per germline. This CDR3 is built from 16 residues. The CDR3 loop reads CATSEHPGLRPGELFF. DNA for the CDR3: TGTGCCACCAGTGAACATCCCGGACTAAGGCCTGGGGAGCTGTTTTTT.

V is TRBV14 and J is TRBJ2-5; maybe TRBD2 (5 bases). The CDR3 runs 13 residues. Germline V CDR1 and CDR2: SGHDN, FVKESK. V shed 2 bases and J shed 5 bases, with 9 bases lying between them. The CDR3 loop is CASSQNPGETQYF. The DNA for the CDR3 is TGTGCCAGCAGCCAAAACCCGGGGGAGACCCAGTACTTC.

The rearrangement links TRBV12-3 or TRBV12-4 to TRBJ1-4; D ambiguous. The CDR3 length is 13 residues. The V end lost 3 bases, the J end lost 7 bases, and 9 bases lay between the germline ends. The CDR3 is CASSFQTLEKLFF. CDR3 nucleotide sequence: TGTGCCAGCAGTTTCCAGACTCTTGAAAAACTGTTTTTT.

This clone was detected only once. The rearrangement joins TRBV28 to TRBJ2-1; tentatively, D is TRBD1 or TRBD2 (6 bases each). V lost 5 bases, J lost 2 bases, and 19 bases lay in between. Germline-derived CDR1 and CDR2 are MDHEN and SYDVKM. The length of the CDR3 is 17 residues. CDR3 sequence: CASSVPVAGTPYNEQFF. The CDR3 nucleotides read TGTGCCAGCAGTGTACCTGTGGCGGGGACACCCTACAATGAGCAGTTCTTC.

The J gene is TRBJ1-6, the V gene TRBV15; the D gene is possibly TRBD1 (5 bases). The V gene's germline CDR1 is LNHNV and CDR2 YYDKDF (reference sequence). This CDR3 contains 17 residues. V lost 0 bases, J lost 6 bases, and 15 bases lay in between. CDR3 sequence (DNA): TGTGCCACCAGCAGAGATGACAGCCTCACCCCTAATTCACCCCTCCACTTT. This gives the protein CATSRDDSLTPNSPLHF.

The chain links TRBV28 to TRBJ1-5; TRBD1 agrees at 7 bases. CDR1 MDHEN and CDR2 SYDVKM come from the germline V gene. Unmatched junction bases numbered 11, after V lost 6 bases and J lost 6 bases. The CDR3 covers 15 residues. CDR3 coding DNA: TGTGCCAGCAGCTCCCCAAGACAGGGTATTCAGCCCCAGCATTTT. Translation: CASSSPRQGIQPQHF.

The table lists this clone with a few counts. This chain uses TRBV7-8 with TRBJ2-7; D perhaps matches TRBD2 (6 bases). The germline V gene has CDR1 SGHVS and CDR2 FQNEAQ. The CDR3 consists of 15 residues. The V gene lost 7 bases and the J gene lost 3 bases, with 19 bases spanning the gap. The CDR3, as DNA: TGTGCCAGCAACTTCGGGGGAGGCCAGTTCTACGAGCAGTACTTC. It is translated as CASNFGGGQFYEQYF.

This chain joins TRBV3-1 (or the pseudogene TRBV3-2) and TRBJ2-7; D possibly corresponds to TRBD2 (5 bases). CDR1 and CDR2 from the germline V gene are LGHDT and YNNKEL (reference sequence). Trimming took 0 bases from V and 1 from J, leaving 13 bases between them. This CDR3 comprises 16 residues. The CDR3: CASSQDVPGKSYEQYF. In DNA, the CDR3 is TGTGCCAGCAGCCAAGATGTCCCGGGGAAATCCTACGAGCAGTACTTC.

The V and J genes are TRBV19 and TRBJ1-5, with 8 bases aligning to TRBD1. Germline-derived CDR1 and CDR2 are LNHDA and SQIVND (reference sequence). V dropped 4 bases and J dropped 9; count of bases not matched to a gene: 8. The CDR3 is made up of 14 amino acids. The CDR3 DNA reads TGTGCCAGTAGTAGCCCGGACAGGGTCCGGCCCCAGCATTTT. It translates to CASSSPDRVRPQHF.

The chain employs TRBV11-2 and TRBJ2-5; D is perhaps TRBD1 (6 bases). The CDR3 contains 16 residues. Germline V gene sequence: CDR1 SGHAT, CDR2 FQNNGV. Between the trimmed V and J ends, which lost 4 bases and 4 bases, there was a span of 19 bases. DNA for the CDR3: TGTGCCAGCAGCTCCTCGGTGTCGCTAGGGGGAGAGACCCAGTACTTC. Protein: CASSSSVSLGGETQYF.

This sequence joins TRBV13 and TRBJ1-4; no definite D call. There are 14 residues in the CDR3. V was pared by 7 bases and J by 8 bases, with 17 bases between. Germline CDR1 and CDR2: PRHDT and FYEKMQ (reference sequence). CDR3 region: CASTLLTGVEKLFF. CDR3 DNA sequence: TGTGCCAGCACCCTCCTTACGGGCGTAGAAAAACTGTTTTTT. The whole variable domain, filled in from reference TRBV13 and TRBJ1-4, reads AAGVIQSPRHLIKEKRETATLKCYPIPRHDTVYWYQQGPGQDPQFLISFYEKMQSDKGSIPDRFSAQQFSDYHSELNMSSLELGDSALYFCASTLLTGVEKLFFGSGTQLSVL.

The chain carries TRBV6-5 and TRBJ2-7, with D hard to call. V was pared by 5 bases and J by 2 bases, with 13 bases between. The CDR3 contains 14 residues. From germline, CDR1 is MNHEY and CDR2 SVGAGI. CDR3 coding DNA: TGTGCCAGCAGTCGCTATTGGGGTACCTACGAGCAGTACTTC. Translating it yields CASSRYWGTYEQYF.

The chain has TRBV29-1 and TRBJ2-3, with 10 bases matching TRBD2. The germline CDR1 and CDR2 sequences are SQVTM and ANQGSEA. Germline trimming cut 0 bases from V and 2 bases from J; bases unmatched to any gene: 8. The CDR3 is 17 amino acids. CDR3 sequence (DNA): TGCAGCGTTGAAGATCTTTTAGCGGGGGGATCCACAGATACGCAGTATTTT. Its protein product is CSVEDLLAGGSTDTQYF.

The chain couples TRBV16 to TRBJ1-6, with D unclear. CDR1 and CDR2 from the germline V gene are KGHSY and FQNENV. V lost 0 bases to trimming and J lost 10 bases, with 4 bases between them. The CDR3 contains 12 residues. This chain's CDR3 is CASSQSQSPLHF. The CDR3 nucleotides read TGTGCCAGCAGCCAATCGCAGTCACCCCTCCACTTT.